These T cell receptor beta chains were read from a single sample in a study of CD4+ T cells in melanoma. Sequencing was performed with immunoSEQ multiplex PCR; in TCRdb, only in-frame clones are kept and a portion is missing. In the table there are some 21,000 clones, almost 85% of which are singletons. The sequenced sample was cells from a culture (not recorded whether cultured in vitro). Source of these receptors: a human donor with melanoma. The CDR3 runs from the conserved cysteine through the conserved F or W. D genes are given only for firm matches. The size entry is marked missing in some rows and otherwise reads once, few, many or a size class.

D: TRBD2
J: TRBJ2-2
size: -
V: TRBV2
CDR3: CASLERGVGELFF
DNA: TGTGCCAGCTTGGAGCGGGGTGTCGGGGAGCTGTTTTTT

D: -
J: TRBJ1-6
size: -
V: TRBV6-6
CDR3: CASRGKDRDNSPLHF
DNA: TGTGCCAGCAGAGGAAAGGACCGAGATAATTCACCCCTCCACTTT

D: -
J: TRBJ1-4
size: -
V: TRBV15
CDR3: CATSRDQAGSEKLFF
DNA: TGTGCCACCAGCAGAGATCAGGCAGGGAGTGAAAAACTGTTTTTT

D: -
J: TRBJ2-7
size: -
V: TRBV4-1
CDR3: CASSQDRTQPFYEQYF
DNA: TGCGCCAGCAGCCAAGATCGGACCCAGCCTTTCTACGAGCAGTACTTC

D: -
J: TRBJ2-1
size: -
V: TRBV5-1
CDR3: CASTSRGDNEQFF
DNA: TGCGCCAGTACATCCCGGGGCGACAATGAGCAGTTCTTC

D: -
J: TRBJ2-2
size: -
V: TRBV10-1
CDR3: CASQTGNTGELFF
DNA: TGCGCCAGCCAAACAGGGAACACCGGGGAGCTGTTTTTT

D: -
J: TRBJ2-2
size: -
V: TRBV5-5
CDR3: CASSRHGTNTGELFF
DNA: TGTGCCAGCAGCCGACATGGAACAAACACCGGGGAGCTGTTTTTT

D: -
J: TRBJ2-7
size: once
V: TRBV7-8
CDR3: CASSRWGSYEQYF
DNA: TGTGCCAGCAGCCGATGGGGATCCTACGAGCAGTACTTC

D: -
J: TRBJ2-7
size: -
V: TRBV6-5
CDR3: CASRPRLLGVYEQYF
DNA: TGTGCCAGCAGACCCCGACTTTTGGGGGTCTACGAGCAGTACTTC

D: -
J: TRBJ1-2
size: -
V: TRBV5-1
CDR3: CASSDGPAGYGYTF
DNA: TGCGCCAGCAGCGACGGCCCCGCTGGGTATGGCTACACCTTC

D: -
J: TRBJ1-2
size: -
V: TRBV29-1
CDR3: CSVQGGRNYGYTF
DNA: TGCAGCGTTCAAGGGGGGCGTAACTATGGCTACACCTTC

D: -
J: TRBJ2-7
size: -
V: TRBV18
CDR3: CASSLGQTYEQYF
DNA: TGTGCCAGCTCGCTAGGACAGACCTACGAGCAGTACTTC

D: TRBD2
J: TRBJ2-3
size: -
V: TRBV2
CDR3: CASRGGLAEYTDTQYF
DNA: TGTGCCAGCAGGGGTGGACTAGCGGAATACACAGATACGCAGTATTTT

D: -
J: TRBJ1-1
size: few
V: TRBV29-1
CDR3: CSVGGGSTEAFF
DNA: TGCAGCGTTGGTGGGGGAAGCACTGAAGCTTTCTTT

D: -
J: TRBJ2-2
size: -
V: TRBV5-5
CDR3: CASSLVRAGELFF
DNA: TGTGCCAGCAGCTTGGTGAGGGCCGGGGAGCTGTTTTTT

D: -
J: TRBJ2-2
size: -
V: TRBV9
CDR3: CASSVAVNTGELFF
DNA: TGTGCCAGCAGCGTAGCGGTGAACACCGGGGAGCTGTTTTTT

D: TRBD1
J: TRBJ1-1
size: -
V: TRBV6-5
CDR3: CASRRTGGTEAFF
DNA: TGTGCCAGCAGACGGACAGGTGGGACTGAAGCTTTCTTT

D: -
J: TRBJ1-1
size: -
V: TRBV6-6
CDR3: CASSYASPGNQSF
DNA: TGTGCCAGCAGTTACGCCTCCCCAGGGAATCAAAGCTTT

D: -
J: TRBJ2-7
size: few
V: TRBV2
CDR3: CASSVDSSYEQYF
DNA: TGTGCCAGCAGTGTGGACAGTTCCTACGAGCAGTACTTC

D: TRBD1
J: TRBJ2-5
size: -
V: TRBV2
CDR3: CASRPGQWETQYF
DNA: TGTGCCAGCAGGCCGGGACAGTGGGAGACCCAGTACTTC

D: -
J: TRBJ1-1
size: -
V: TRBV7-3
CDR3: CASSSPGGRAFF
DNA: TGTGCCAGCAGCTCCCCGGGAGGTAGAGCTTTCTTT

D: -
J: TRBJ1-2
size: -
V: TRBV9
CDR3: CASSGQKHYGYTF
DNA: TGTGCCAGCAGCGGACAGAAGCACTATGGCTACACCTTC

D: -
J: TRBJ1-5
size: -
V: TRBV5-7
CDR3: CASSSPLARRNQPQHF
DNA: TGTGCCAGCAGCTCCCCCCTTGCTCGTAGAAATCAGCCCCAGCATTTT

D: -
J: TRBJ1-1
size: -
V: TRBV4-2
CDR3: CASSLQIGGGEAFF
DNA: TGTGCCAGCAGCCTCCAGATTGGTGGAGGGGAGGCTTTCTTT

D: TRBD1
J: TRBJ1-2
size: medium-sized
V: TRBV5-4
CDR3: CASSLGGPGGAKMYGYTF
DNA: TGTGCCAGCAGCTTGGGTGGGCCAGGGGGCGCGAAGATGTATGGCTACACCTTC

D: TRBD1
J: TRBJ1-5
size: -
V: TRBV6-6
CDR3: CASTEDRGYQPQHF
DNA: TGTGCCAGCACCGAGGACAGGGGATATCAGCCCCAGCATTTT

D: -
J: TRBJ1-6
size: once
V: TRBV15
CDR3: CATSRAPLSSYNSPLHF
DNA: TGTGCCACCAGCAGAGCTCCGCTTAGCTCCTATAATTCACCCCTCCACTTT

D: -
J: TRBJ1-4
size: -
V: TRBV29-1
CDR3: CSPRRLTNEKLFF
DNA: TGCAGCCCCCGACGGCTAACTAATGAAAAACTGTTTTTT

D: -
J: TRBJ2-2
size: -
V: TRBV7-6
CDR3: CASSLLAPSSHQSGELFF
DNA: TGTGCCAGCAGCTTACTAGCCCCTTCGAGTCATCAATCCGGGGAGCTGTTTTTT

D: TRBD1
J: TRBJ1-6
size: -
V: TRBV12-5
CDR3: CASGLVLRRGQLNSPLHF
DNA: TGTGCTAGTGGTTTGGTACTCCGGAGGGGACAGCTAAATTCACCCCTCCACTTT

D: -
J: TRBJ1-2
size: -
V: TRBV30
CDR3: CAWSRGGAYGYTF
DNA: TGTGCCTGGAGCCGGGGGGGGGCCTATGGCTACACCTTC

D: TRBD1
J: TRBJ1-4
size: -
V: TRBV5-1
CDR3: CASSRGGQNNEKLFF
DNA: TGCGCCAGCAGCCGCGGGGGACAGAACAATGAAAAACTGTTTTTT

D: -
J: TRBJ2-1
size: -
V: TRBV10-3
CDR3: CAISDRTEDEQFF
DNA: TGTGCCATCAGTGACCGTACCGAGGATGAGCAGTTCTTC

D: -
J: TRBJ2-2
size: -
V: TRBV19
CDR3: CASSIALNVGELFF
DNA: TGTGCCAGTAGTATCGCCCTTAATGTCGGGGAGCTGTTTTTT

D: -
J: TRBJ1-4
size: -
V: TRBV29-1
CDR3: CSVSKPTNEKLFF
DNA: TGCAGCGTTTCAAAACCAACTAATGAAAAACTGTTTTTT

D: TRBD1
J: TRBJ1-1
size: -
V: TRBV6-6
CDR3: CASSRPTGPYTEAFF
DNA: TGTGCCAGCAGTCGCCCGACAGGGCCTTACACTGAAGCTTTCTTT

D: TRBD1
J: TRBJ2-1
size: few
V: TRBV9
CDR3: CASMVGTGGGEQFF
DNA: TGTGCCAGCATGGTCGGGACAGGGGGGGGTGAGCAGTTCTTC

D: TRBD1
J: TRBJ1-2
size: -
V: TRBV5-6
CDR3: CASSWKGTGGYGYTF
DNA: TGTGCCAGCAGCTGGAAGGGAACAGGGGGCTATGGCTACACCTTC

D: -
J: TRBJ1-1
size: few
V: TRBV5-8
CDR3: CASSLVGETTPAFF
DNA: TGTGCCAGCAGCTTGGTAGGGGAAACCACCCCAGCTTTCTTT

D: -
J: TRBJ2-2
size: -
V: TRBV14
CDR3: CASSQGGVNTGELFF
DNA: TGTGCCAGCAGCCAAGGGGGGGTGAACACCGGGGAGCTGTTTTTT

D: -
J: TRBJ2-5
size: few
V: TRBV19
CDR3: CASSIAASQETQYF
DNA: TGTGCCAGTAGTATAGCGGCGTCCCAAGAGACCCAGTACTTC

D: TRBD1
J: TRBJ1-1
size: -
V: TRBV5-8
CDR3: CASSGRDSYFRVDTEAFF
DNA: TGTGCCAGCAGCGGAAGGGACAGCTACTTTCGGGTGGACACTGAAGCTTTCTTT

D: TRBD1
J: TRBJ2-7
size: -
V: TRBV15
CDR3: CATSRGDRFYEQYF
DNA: TGTGCCACCAGCAGAGGGGACAGGTTCTACGAGCAGTACTTC

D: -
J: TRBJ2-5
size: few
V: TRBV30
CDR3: CAWGSRLGVQTQYF
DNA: TGTGCCTGGGGGTCGCGGCTAGGGGTCCAGACCCAGTACTTC

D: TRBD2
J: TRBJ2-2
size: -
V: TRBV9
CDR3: CASSVGGGTNTGELFF
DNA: TGTGCCAGCAGCGTAGGCGGGGGAACCAACACCGGGGAGCTGTTTTTT

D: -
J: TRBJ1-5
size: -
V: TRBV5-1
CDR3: CASSLTAGRGPQHF
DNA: TGCGCCAGCAGCTTGACGGCAGGGAGGGGTCCCCAGCATTTT

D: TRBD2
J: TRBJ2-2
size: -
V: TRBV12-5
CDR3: CASGLVLRGGLLSNTGELFF
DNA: TGTGCTAGTGGTTTGGTACTACGGGGGGGGCTTCTGTCAAACACCGGGGAGCTGTTTTTT

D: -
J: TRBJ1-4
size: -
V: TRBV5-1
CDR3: CASSLGGQGSEKLFF
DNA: TGCGCCAGCAGCTTGGGTGGCCAGGGTAGCGAAAAACTGTTTTTT

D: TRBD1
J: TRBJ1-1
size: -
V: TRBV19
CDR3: CASWDPGQGPTEAFF
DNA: TGTGCCAGTTGGGACCCGGGACAGGGGCCCACTGAAGCTTTCTTT

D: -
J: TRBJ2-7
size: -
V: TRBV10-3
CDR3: CAISTGGSLGEQYF
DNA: TGTGCCATCTCAACGGGGGGCTCTCTTGGCGAGCAGTACTTC

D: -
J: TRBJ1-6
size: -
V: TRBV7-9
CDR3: CASSLALTETGSPLHF
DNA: TGTGCCAGCAGCTTAGCGCTTACAGAGACTGGTTCACCCCTCCACTTT

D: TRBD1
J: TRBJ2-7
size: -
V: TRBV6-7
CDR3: CASSSPTGMLNEQYF
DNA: TGTGCCAGCAGTTCTCCGACAGGGATGTTGAACGAGCAGTACTTC